This T cell receptor (beta chain) was observed in a study of blood T cell repertoires in COVID-19. Study-level background: Donors in the United States, Italy and Spain gave samples during acute or convalescent COVID-19. T cells, B-cell-depleted T cells, or PBMCs provided the cDNA or gDNA that served as material.

During active infection, Seattle patients enrolled and were then monitored through disease. The authors' processing: How many nucleated cells were present was estimated from reference gene primer amplification. Using immunoSEQ multiplex PCR, the repertoire was profiled, and TCRdb retains in-frame clones only, with some absent. V, J and clone size reflect that table, while D and trimming were determined from the DNA. The sample holds about 290,000 clones, about nine tenths seen once. What was sequenced was peripheral blood. This TCR came from a woman aged 30 to 39 with COVID-19, enrolled during active disease.

The CDR3 loop is CASSPHSRQTKGTEAFF. The CDR3 nucleotides read TGCGCCAGCAGCCCCCATTCCCGACAGACAAAAGGGACTGAAGCTTTCTTT. The rearrangement links TRBV4-1 to TRBJ1-1; perhaps TRBD1 as D (5 bases). This CDR3 has 17 amino acids. Per the germline V gene, CDR1 is MGHRA and CDR2 is YSYEKL. Trimming pared 4 bases from V and 5 bases from J, leaving 23 bases between.